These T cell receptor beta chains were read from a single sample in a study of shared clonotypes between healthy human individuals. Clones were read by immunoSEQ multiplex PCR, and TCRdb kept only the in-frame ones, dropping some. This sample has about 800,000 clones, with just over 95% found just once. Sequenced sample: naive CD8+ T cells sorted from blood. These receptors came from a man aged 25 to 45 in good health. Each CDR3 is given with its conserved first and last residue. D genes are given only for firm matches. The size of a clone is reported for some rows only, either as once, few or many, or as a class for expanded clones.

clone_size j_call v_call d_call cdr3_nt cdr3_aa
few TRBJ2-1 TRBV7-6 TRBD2 TGTGCCAGCAGCCGGACTAGCAGCTCCTACAATGAGCAGTTCTTC CASSRTSSSYNEQFF
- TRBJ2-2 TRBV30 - TGTGCCTGGAGGGACTACCAAAGGAACACCGGGGAGCTGTTTTTT CAWRDYQRNTGELFF
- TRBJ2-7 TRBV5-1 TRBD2 TGCGCCAGCAGCCCGGGACTAGCGGGAGACCCATACGAGCAGTACTTC CASSPGLAGDPYEQYF
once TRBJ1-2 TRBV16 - TGTGCCAGCAGCCAATCGGGCAGGGGAAGCTATGGCTACACCTTC CASSQSGRGSYGYTF
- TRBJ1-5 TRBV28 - TGTGCCAGCAGTTTCCGCCAGCCCCAGCATTTT CASSFRQPQHF
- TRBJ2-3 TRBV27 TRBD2 TGTGCCAGCAGTTTTCTAGGACTAGCGGGAGGAGATGATACGCAGTATTTT CASSFLGLAGGDDTQYF
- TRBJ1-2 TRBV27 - TGTGCCAGCAGGGACGCAGGGGCCGATGGCTACACCTTC CASRDAGADGYTF
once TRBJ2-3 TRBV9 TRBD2 TGTGCCAGCAGCGAGACTAGCGGGAGAGGAGGGACAGATACGCAGTATTTT CASSETSGRGGTDTQYF
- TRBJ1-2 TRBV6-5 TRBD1 TGTGCCAGCAGTTACTCGGCAGGGGGGGGCTATGGCTACACCTTC CASSYSAGGGYGYTF
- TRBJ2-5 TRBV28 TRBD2 TGTGCCAGCAGTTTATTACTGTCCACTAGCGGGGAACAAGAGACCCAGTACTTC CASSLLLSTSGEQETQYF
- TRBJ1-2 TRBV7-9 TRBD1 TGTGCCAGCAGCCTGAAGCGGGACAGGGCGAACTATGGCTACACCTTC CASSLKRDRANYGYTF
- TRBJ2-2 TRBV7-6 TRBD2 TGTGCCAGCAGCCAGGGAGCGGGAGAGGGCGGGGAGCTGTTTTTT CASSQGAGEGGELFF
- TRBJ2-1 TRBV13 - TGTGCCAGCAGCCTCTGGGGGGCGGTGAATGAGCAGTTCTTC CASSLWGAVNEQFF
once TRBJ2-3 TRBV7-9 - TGTGCCAGCAGCTCGGGTTCAGATACGCAGTATTTT CASSSGSDTQYF
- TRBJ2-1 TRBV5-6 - TGTGCCAGCAGTTGGGCGATCAATGAGCAGTTCTTC CASSWAINEQFF
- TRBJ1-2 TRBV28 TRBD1 TGTGCCAGCAGTTTGGTCGGGACAGTCGATGGCTACACCTTC CASSLVGTVDGYTF
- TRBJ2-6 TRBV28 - TGTGCCAGCAGTCCGCCCTTCTGGGGGCAGGGGTCTGGGGCCAACGTCCTGACTTTC CASSPPFWGQGSGANVLTF
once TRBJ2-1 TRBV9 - TGTGCCAGCAGCCCAACCCCGGGCCACACTGAGCAGTTCTTC CASSPTPGHTEQFF
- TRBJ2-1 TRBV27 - TGTGCCAGCAGTTTGTCTAGGAATGAGCAGTTCTTC CASSLSRNEQFF
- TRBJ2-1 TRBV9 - TGTGCCAGCAGCGAATCCGGGACACTGAGCTCCTACAATGAGCAGTTCTTC CASSESGTLSSYNEQFF
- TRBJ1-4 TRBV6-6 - TGTGCCAGCAGTTCCGTGAAACCCGGGGGGAATGAAAAACTGTTTTTT CASSSVKPGGNEKLFF
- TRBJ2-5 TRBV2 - TGTGCCAGCAACAGGCAAGAGACCCAGTACTTC CASNRQETQYF
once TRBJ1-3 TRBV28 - TGTGCCAGCACCCGAGGGAGGGGGATACTTGGAAACACCATATATTTT CASTRGRGILGNTIYF
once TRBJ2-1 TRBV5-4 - TGTGCCAGCAGCTTGGCCGAGCGCCCGAAGCAGTTCTTC CASSLAERPKQFF
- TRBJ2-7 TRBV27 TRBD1 TGTGCCAGCAGTTCCCGACAGGGCACACACTCCTACGAGCAGTACTTC CASSSRQGTHSYEQYF
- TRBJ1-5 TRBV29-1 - TGCAGCGTTGAAGATAGACACGTGGGCGGAACCCAGGTGATCAATCAGCCCCAGCATTTT CSVEDRHVGGTQVINQPQHF
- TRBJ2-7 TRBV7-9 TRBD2 TGTGCCAGCAGCCCTGGGAGGGGACCTACCTACGAGCAGTACTTC CASSPGRGPTYEQYF
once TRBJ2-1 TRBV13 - TGTGCCAGCACCCGGGTCGATGAGTCCTACAATGAGCAGTTCTTC CASTRVDESYNEQFF
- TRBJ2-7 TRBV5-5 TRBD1 TGTGCCAGCAGCTCGGACAGGGGTCCCAACGAGCAGTACTTC CASSSDRGPNEQYF
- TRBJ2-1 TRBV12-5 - TGTGCTAGTGGTTTAGCCGTGAATGAGCAGTTCTTC CASGLAVNEQFF
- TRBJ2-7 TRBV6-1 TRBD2 TGTGCCAGCAGGCCGGGACTAGGAGGTCGCAAGCAGTACTTC CASRPGLGGRKQYF
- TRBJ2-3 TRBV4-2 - TGTGCCAGCAGCCAAGAACTAGCAGATACGCAGTATTTT CASSQELADTQYF
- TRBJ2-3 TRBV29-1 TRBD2 TGCAGCGTTGAAGATCTAGGCGGGAGACCAACAGATACGCAGTATTTT CSVEDLGGRPTDTQYF
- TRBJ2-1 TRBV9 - TGTGCCAGCAGCGTAGGGGAAACCTATGAGCAGTTCTTC CASSVGETYEQFF
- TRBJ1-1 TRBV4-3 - TGCGCCAGCAGCCAGAGGGGACAGAACACTGAAGCTTTCTTT CASSQRGQNTEAFF
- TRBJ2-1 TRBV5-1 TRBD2 TGCGCCAGCAGCCTAGCGGGATCCGGCAATGAGCAGTTCTTC CASSLAGSGNEQFF
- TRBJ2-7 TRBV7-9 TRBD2 TGTGCCAGCAGCTTAGAACCTGGGGGAGGGGACGAGCAGTACTTC CASSLEPGGGDEQYF
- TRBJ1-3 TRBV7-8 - TGTGCCAGCAGCTTATCACAGGGACCTGGAAACACCATATATTTT CASSLSQGPGNTIYF
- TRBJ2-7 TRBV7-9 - TGTGCCAGCAGCTTGAGCGAGTCGTACGAGCAGTACTTC CASSLSESYEQYF
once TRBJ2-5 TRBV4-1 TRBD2 TGCGCCAGCAGCACGGGACTAGCGGGAGGGGGAGAGACCCAGTACTTC CASSTGLAGGGETQYF
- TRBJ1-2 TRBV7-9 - TGTGCCAGCAGCCAAGCCGGGTTTGAAGGGGTCTATGGCTACACCTTC CASSQAGFEGVYGYTF
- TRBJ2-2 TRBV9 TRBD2 TGTGCCAGCAGCGTTGGACTAGCGGGAGGGCCCGCCGGGGAGCTGTTTTTT CASSVGLAGGPAGELFF
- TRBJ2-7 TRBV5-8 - TGTGCCAGCAGCTTGCCCCCAGGGAGAGAAACCTACGAGCAGTACTTC CASSLPPGRETYEQYF
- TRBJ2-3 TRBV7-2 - TGTGCCAGCAGCTTATTACCAGGATCTAGCACAGATACGCAGTATTTT CASSLLPGSSTDTQYF
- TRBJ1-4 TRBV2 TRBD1 TGTGCCAGCAGCGTGGGACAGGGTAATGAAAAACTGTTTTTT CASSVGQGNEKLFF
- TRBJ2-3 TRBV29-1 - TGCAGCGTTGAAGGGACAAGGTCAGATACGCAGTATTTT CSVEGTRSDTQYF
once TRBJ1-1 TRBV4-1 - TGCGCCAGCAGCCAGGGGGCTAACACTGAAGCTTTCTTT CASSQGANTEAFF
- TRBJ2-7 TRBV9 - TGTGCCAGCAGCGGAACCGGGGGCCGCGAGCAGTACTTC CASSGTGGREQYF
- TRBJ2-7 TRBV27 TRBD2 TGTGCCAGCAGTCCCCTAGCGGGAGGGCCGGACGAGCAGTACTTC CASSPLAGGPDEQYF
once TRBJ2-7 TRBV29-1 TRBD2 TGCAGCGTTGAGGGACTAGCGGACTCCTACGAGCAGTACTTC CSVEGLADSYEQYF
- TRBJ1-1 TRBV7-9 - TGTGCCAGCAGCCCCAGTTTGGTCACTGAAGCTTTCTTT CASSPSLVTEAFF
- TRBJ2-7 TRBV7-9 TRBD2 TGTGCCAGCAGCTCCCCTCTAGCGGGACGCGTCTCCTACGAGCAGTACTTC CASSSPLAGRVSYEQYF
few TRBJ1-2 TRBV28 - TGTGCCAGCAGTTTCGGCTTGGGCTACACCTTC CASSFGLGYTF
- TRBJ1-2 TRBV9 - TGTGCCAGCAGCGGACCTCTGGTATATGGCTACACCTTC CASSGPLVYGYTF
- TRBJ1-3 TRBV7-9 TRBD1 TGTGCCAGCAGCTTTTCGGCGACAGGGATTGGAAACACCATATATTTT CASSFSATGIGNTIYF